These 8 T cell receptor beta chains were all obtained from the same sample, sequenced in a study of T cell repertoires in cytomegalovirus infection. No antigen has been assigned to these receptors. Each CDR3 protein gets one entry after TCRdb re-called the reads with MiXCR. The sample contains approximately 1,000,000 distinct CDR3 sequences, approximately 30% of which appear only once. The specimen was cultured CD8+ T cells from PBMCs, collected from culture after CMV antigen stimulation. Receptor source: a human donor in good health (CMV status not recorded). Some clones in this sample may be carry-over from other donors' samples.

This clonotype was detected a few times. The rearrangement links TRBV7-2 to TRBJ2-1, with TRBD1 identical over 7 bases. The V segment lost 3 bases and the J segment 2 bases; nucleotides outside the gene matches: 4. The CDR3 is 15 residues long. From germline, CDR1 is SGHTA and CDR2 FQGNSA. The CDR3 sequence: CASSLGTVTYNEQFF. The CDR3 bases are TGTGCCAGCAGCTTGGGGACAGTAACCTACAATGAGCAGTTCTTC.

Concerning this clonotype: This could be a read error, since a much larger clone is one nucleotide away. CDR3 sequence: CSSSPPGTGFHEQFF. The CDR3 DNA is TGTTCCAGCAGCCCACCCGGGACAGGGTTCCATGAGCAGTTCTTC. This rearrangement joins TRBV7-2 to TRBJ2-1; 9 bases align to TRBD1. Germline CDR1 and CDR2: SGHTA and FQGNSA. CDR3 length: 15 amino acids.

The chain employs TRBV7-9 and TRBJ1-4; D is undetermined. Looked up from germline, CDR1 is SEHNR and CDR2 is FQNEAQ (reference sequence). V dropped 5 bases and J dropped 13 bases, with 17 bases sitting between them. The CDR3 has 13 amino acids. In nucleotides, the CDR3 is TGTGCCAGCAGCGCCCTCTACCCCGATATACTGTTTTTT. This gives the protein CASSALYPDILFF.

About this clonotype itself: The junction does not match germline at one end; this may be a read error. The chain couples TRBV15 to TRBJ2-1; D gene ambiguous. Germline assignment: CDR1 LNHNV and CDR2 YYDKDF (reference sequence). CDR3 length equals 14 residues. CDR3 in amino acids: CTTSSPSSYNEQFF. The CDR3 DNA reads TGTACCACCAGCTCCCCAAGCTCCTACAATGAGCAGTTCTTC.

The chain uses TRBV7-8 and TRBJ1-4, with D possibly TRBD1 on 5 matching bases. Deletions cut 4 bases from V and 0 bases from J, with 15 bases between. CDR1 is SGHVS, CDR2 FQNEAQ, per germline. This CDR3 is 17 amino acids long. The CDR3 reads CASSSTTGVATNEKLFF. In DNA, the CDR3 is TGTGCCAGCAGCTCAACTACAGGAGTTGCAACTAATGAAAAACTGTTTTTT.

V is TRBV4-1 and J is TRBJ2-3; D unclear. The germline V and J ends were trimmed by 1 base and 2 bases, with 7 bases remaining between them. The CDR3 consists of 14 residues. Looked up from germline, CDR1 is MGHRA and CDR2 is YSYEKL. As DNA, the CDR3 is TGCGCCAGCAGCCAAGGGCCAAACACAGATACGCAGTATTTT. Its protein is CASSQGPNTDTQYF.

Only a few counts were recorded for this clonotype. V is TRBV6-1 and J is TRBJ1-5; D ambiguous. This CDR3 is 15 amino acids long. Germline V gene lookup returns CDR1 MNHNS and CDR2 SASEGT. Trimming removed 3 bases from V and 0 bases from J, with 9 bases in between. CDR3 nucleotide sequence: TGTGCCAGCAGTGAGTGGCAGAATAGCAATCAGCCCCAGCATTTT. It codes for CASSEWQNSNQPQHF.

The chain recombines TRBV19 with TRBJ1-1, with 7 positions matching TRBD1. V lost 5 bases to trimming and J lost 0 bases; unmatched junction nucleotides: 9. The CDR3 loop spans 16 amino acids. Germline CDR1 is LNHDA and CDR2 is SQIVND (reference sequence). The CDR3 DNA reads as TGTGCCAGTAGTTCGCTGCCCGGGACAGTGAACACTGAAGCTTTCTTT. Amino acids: CASSSLPGTVNTEAFF.